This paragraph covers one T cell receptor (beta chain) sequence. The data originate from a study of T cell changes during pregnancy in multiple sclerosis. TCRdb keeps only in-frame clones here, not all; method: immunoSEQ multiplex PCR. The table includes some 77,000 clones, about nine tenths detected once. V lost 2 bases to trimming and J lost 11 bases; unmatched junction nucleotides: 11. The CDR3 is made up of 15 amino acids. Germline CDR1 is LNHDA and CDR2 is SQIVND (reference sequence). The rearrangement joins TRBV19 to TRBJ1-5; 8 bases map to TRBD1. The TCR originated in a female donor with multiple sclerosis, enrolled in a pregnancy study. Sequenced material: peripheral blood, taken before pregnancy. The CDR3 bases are TGTGCCAGTAGTATATCAGGGGGCGAGTTAGTGTCCCAGCATTTT. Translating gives CASSISGGELVSQHF. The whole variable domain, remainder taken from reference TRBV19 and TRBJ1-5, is DGGITQSPKYLFRKEGQNVTLSCEQNLNHDAMYWYRQDPGQGLRLIYYSQIVNDFQKGDIAEGYSVSREKKESFPLTVTSAQKNPTAFYLCASSISGGELVSQHFGDGTRLSIL.